This entry is about one T cell receptor beta chain. The antigen remains unidentified. This sample stems from a study of blood T cells in healthy people across ages. Per the germline V gene, CDR1 is SNHLY and CDR2 is FYNNEI. There are 14 residues in the CDR3. Individuals who donated were healthy Caucasians from Russia aged about 6 to 100. General observations from the study: More naive CD4+ cells and higher diversity marked long-lived donors relative to aged donors.

Together with a sample-barcoded 5' primer, a J-beta primer mix was included in a second PCR lasting about 6 to 11 cycles. Each CDR3 protein gets one entry after TCRdb re-called the 5' RACE reads with MiXCR. Among 750,000 or so distinct CDR3 sequences listed, 20% to 25% were seen once. These data also featured in a second study, about T cells of mothers and their children.

Sequencing was done on a sample of blood. This TCR was sampled from a boy younger than 18 in good health. The V call is TRBV2, the J call TRBJ2-5; D remains unclear. The J call may be incorrect, as the DNA end agrees better with TRBJ2-1. CDR3 residues: CASSEGKVSAEQFF. CDR3 DNA: TGTGCCAGCAGTGAAGGCAAGGTGTCCGCTGAGCAGTTCTTC.